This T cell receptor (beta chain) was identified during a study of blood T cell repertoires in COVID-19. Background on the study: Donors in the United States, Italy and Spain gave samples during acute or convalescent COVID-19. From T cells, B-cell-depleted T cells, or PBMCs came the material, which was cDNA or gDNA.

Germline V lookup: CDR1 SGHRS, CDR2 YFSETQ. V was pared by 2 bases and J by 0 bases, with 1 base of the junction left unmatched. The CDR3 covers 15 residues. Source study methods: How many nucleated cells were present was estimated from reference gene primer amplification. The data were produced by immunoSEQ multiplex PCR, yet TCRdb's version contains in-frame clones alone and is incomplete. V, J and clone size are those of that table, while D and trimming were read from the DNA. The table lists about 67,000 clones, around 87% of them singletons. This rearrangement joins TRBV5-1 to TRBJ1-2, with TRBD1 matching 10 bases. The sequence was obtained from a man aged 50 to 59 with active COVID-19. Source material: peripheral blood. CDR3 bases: TGCGCCAGCAGCTTCGGGACAGGGGCTAACTATGGCTACACCTTC. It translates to CASSFGTGANYGYTF.